A single sample gave rise to the 21 T cell receptor beta chains below, sequenced in a study of control samples from healthy donors and cancer patients. Repertoires were generated with immunoSEQ multiplex PCR, while TCRdb's copy carries only in-frame clones and drops some. The data show some 130,000 clones, around 96% seen once. The sequenced sample was blood. These receptors all come from a man younger than 45 in good health.

This clone was picked up one time. The chain recombines TRBV5-6 with TRBJ2-1; no reliable D call. The V and J ends lost 0 bases and 10 bases respectively, with 5 bases between them. The CDR3 has 11 amino acids. From germline, CDR1 is SGHDT and CDR2 YYEEEE. The CDR3 DNA is TGTGCCAGCAGCTTGGTCGGGGAGCAGTTCTTC. Residues: CASSLVGEQFF.

The chain has TRBV4-3 and TRBJ1-6, with a weak D call TRBD1 (5 bases). Germline V gives CDR1 LGHNA, CDR2 YSLEER. The CDR3 has 16 residues. The V gene lost 0 bases and the J gene lost 7 bases, with 13 bases spanning the gap. This CDR3 reads CASSQEGGGGNSPLHF. The CDR3 nucleotides read TGCGCCAGCAGCCAAGAGGGCGGGGGGGGGAATTCACCCCTCCACTTT.

V and J are TRBV5-4 and TRBJ2-7; D is unresolved. V gave up 4 bases and J gave up 3 bases, with 5 bases separating them. In germline, CDR1 is SGHNT, CDR2 YYREEE (reference sequence). This CDR3 is built from 11 residues. The CDR3 DNA sequence: TGTGCCAGCAGCGACAACTACGAGCAGTACTTC. It yields the protein CASSDNYEQYF.

This chain's CDR3 is CASSGTDKNYGYTF. For the CDR3, the DNA is TGTGCCAGCAGCGGGACAGACAAAAACTATGGCTACACCTTC. The chain joins TRBV7-9 to TRBJ1-2, with TRBD1 matching over 7 bases. The germline gives CDR1 SEHNR, CDR2 FQNEAQ (reference sequence). CDR3 length: 14 residues. After removal of 5 bases from V and 2 bases from J, the junction contained 5 bases not matched to a gene.

The chain has TRBV11-2 and TRBJ2-2; D call uncertain. This CDR3 is 14 amino acids long. Trimming shortened V by 3 bases and J by 3 bases, and 8 bases separated the two germline ends. Germline CDR1 is SGHAT and CDR2 is FQNNGV. In nucleotides, the CDR3 is TGTGCCAGCAGCTTCGGAGCAGACACCGGGGAGCTGTTTTTT. Amino acids: CASSFGADTGELFF.

The chain combines TRBV6-5 with TRBJ2-7; possible D gene TRBD2, 6 bases. The CDR3 has 14 amino acids. Deletions cut 6 bases from V and 6 bases from J, with 18 bases between. Germline V gene lookup returns CDR1 MNHEY and CDR2 SVGAGI. The CDR3 DNA follows: TGTGCCAGCAGGCGGGACCCCAGCCAAACCGAGCAGTACTTC. This encodes CASRRDPSQTEQYF.

This chain uses TRBV2 with TRBJ1-1, with D perhaps matching TRBD1 (5 bases). The germline CDR1 and CDR2 sequences are SNHLY and FYNNEI. There are 16 residues in the CDR3. The V end lost 6 bases, the J end lost 0 bases, and 17 bases lay between the germline ends. The CDR3 DNA reads as TGTGCCAGCAGGGAATCGGGACCGCTCATGAACACTGAAGCTTTCTTT. Protein product: CASRESGPLMNTEAFF.

The chain links TRBV7-2 to TRBJ2-5; 10 bases are a match to TRBD2. The CDR3 runs 16 residues. V shed 1 base, J shed 1 base, and the junction held 3 bases outside the gene matches. Germline V gene data show CDR1 as SGHTA and CDR2 as FQGNSA. In DNA form, the CDR3 reads TGTGCCAGCAGCTTAGTTCCTAGCGGGGGCCAAGAGACCCAGTACTTC. Translation: CASSLVPSGGQETQYF.

The gene calls are TRBV7-2 and TRBJ2-5, with 11 nucleotides matching TRBD2. In germline, CDR1 is SGHTA, CDR2 FQGNSA. J gave up 2 bases and V 5 bases, and 4 bases lay outside the gene matches. The CDR3 spans 15 residues. CDR3 bases: TGTGCCAGCAGCCCCCTAGCGGGGGGACAAGAGACCCAGTACTTC. This codes for CASSPLAGGQETQYF.

The chain carries TRBV6-5 and TRBJ2-5, with TRBD1 matching over 7 bases. The CDR3 has 13 residues. Germline V gives CDR1 MNHEY, CDR2 SVGAGI. Trimming removed 10 bases from V and 4 bases from J; junction bases left unmatched: 9. The CDR3 DNA is TGTGCCATCTCTCCCCCAGGGGGAGAGACCCAGTACTTC. Its protein is CAISPPGGETQYF.

This rearrangement joins TRBV11-2 to TRBJ2-5, with a possible D match to TRBD1 (6 bases). Germline V gene data show CDR1 as SGHAT and CDR2 as FQNNGV. The CDR3 is 14 residues long. Between the trimmed V and J ends, which lost 3 bases and 5 bases, there was a span of 13 bases. CDR3: CASSFQGLEETQYF. CDR3 DNA: TGTGCCAGCAGCTTCCAGGGGCTCGAGGAGACCCAGTACTTC.

In DNA form, the CDR3 reads TGTGCCAGCAGCTTGGCCAGGACTAGAGAAGAGACCCAGTACTTC. Residues: CASSLARTREETQYF. The chain joins TRBV5-4 to TRBJ2-5; TRBD2 matches 7 bases. CDR3 length: 15 amino acids. The V and J ends lost 0 bases and 3 bases, in that order; junction bases with no gene match: 5. The germline V gene encodes CDR1 SGHNT and CDR2 YYREEE (reference sequence).

The rearrangement uses TRBV29-1 and TRBJ2-1; no definite D call. Germline-derived CDR1 and CDR2 are SQVTM and ANQGSEA. The V and J ends lost 3 bases and 4 bases respectively, with 7 bases between them. The CDR3 consists of 12 residues. The CDR3 coding sequence is TGCAGCGTTGATGGGCGGTACAATGAGCAGTTCTTC. Protein: CSVDGRYNEQFF.

In this sample, this clone turned up once. V is TRBV6-7 and J is TRBJ2-7; D might be TRBD1 or TRBD2, each matching 5 bases. TRBV6-7 falls under the ORF class, with uncertain function. The germline V and J ends were trimmed by 0 bases and 9 bases, with 18 bases remaining between them. This CDR3 has 15 amino acids. The CDR3 region is CASSYSTGTLTWQYF. As DNA, the CDR3 is TGTGCCAGCAGTTACTCGACCGGGACCCTTACATGGCAGTACTTC.

The rearrangement joins TRBV27 to TRBJ1-4, with unresolved D. The CDR3 sequence is 18 residues long. Germline V gives CDR1 MNHEY, CDR2 SMNVEV (reference sequence). The ends were cut back, 1 base at V and 0 bases at J, with 15 bases in the middle. The CDR3 sequence is CASSLWVPGTATNEKLFF. The CDR3 DNA sequence: TGTGCCAGCAGTTTATGGGTCCCAGGCACCGCAACTAATGAAAAACTGTTTTTT.

This chain uses TRBV14 with TRBJ1-2; maybe TRBD1 (5 bases). Deletions cut 5 bases from V and 1 base from J, with 14 bases between. This CDR3 region has 15 residues. Germline values: CDR1 SGHDN, CDR2 FVKESK. CDR3 sequence (DNA): TGTGCCAGCAGCTCGAACAGGCGCCATAACTATGGCTACACCTTC. It specifies CASSSNRRHNYGYTF.

The chain carries TRBV6-5 and TRBJ1-2, with unresolved D. V lost 6 bases to trimming and J lost 5 bases, with 13 bases between them. CDR1 MNHEY and CDR2 SVGAGI come from the germline V gene. The CDR3 covers 13 residues. DNA of the CDR3: TGTGCCAGCAGACATTCGAAGGAGTATGGCTACACCTTC. As protein: CASRHSKEYGYTF.

The chain is built from TRBV12-3 or TRBV12-4 and TRBJ2-7; 8 bases match TRBD1. V shed 6 bases, J shed 6 bases, and the junction held 4 bases outside the gene matches. The length of the CDR3 is 12 residues. CDR3 in DNA: TGTGCCAGCAGAACGACAGGGGCCGAGCAGTACTTC. Its protein is CASRTTGAEQYF.

This rearrangement joins TRBV6-1 to TRBJ1-4, with D possibly being TRBD1 (5 bases). Germline CDR1 and CDR2: MNHNS and SASEGT. V dropped 3 bases and J dropped 6 bases, with 20 bases sitting between them. CDR3 size: 17 residues. The CDR3 DNA reads as TGTGCCAGCAGTGATTACAAAGCAGTGCGGGGGGATGAAAAACTGTTTTTT. It yields the protein CASSDYKAVRGDEKLFF.

The chain is built from TRBV7-2 and TRBJ1-4; D not resolved. Trimming removed 4 bases from V and 6 bases from J, with 18 bases in between. This CDR3 spans 16 amino acids. Germline V gives CDR1 SGHTA, CDR2 FQGNSA. CDR3 sequence: CASSYRQQNGDEKLFF. Here the CDR3 DNA reads TGTGCCAGCAGCTATAGACAACAGAACGGCGATGAAAAACTGTTTTTT.

V usage is TRBV29-1 and J usage is TRBJ2-7, with D hard to call. Germline CDR1 and CDR2: SQVTM and ANQGSEA. The CDR3 has 13 amino acids. V gave up 7 bases and J gave up 4 bases, with 17 bases separating them. CDR3 amino acids: CSAVPDTNYEQYF. CDR3 DNA sequence: TGCAGCGCCGTCCCAGACACAAATTACGAGCAGTACTTC.